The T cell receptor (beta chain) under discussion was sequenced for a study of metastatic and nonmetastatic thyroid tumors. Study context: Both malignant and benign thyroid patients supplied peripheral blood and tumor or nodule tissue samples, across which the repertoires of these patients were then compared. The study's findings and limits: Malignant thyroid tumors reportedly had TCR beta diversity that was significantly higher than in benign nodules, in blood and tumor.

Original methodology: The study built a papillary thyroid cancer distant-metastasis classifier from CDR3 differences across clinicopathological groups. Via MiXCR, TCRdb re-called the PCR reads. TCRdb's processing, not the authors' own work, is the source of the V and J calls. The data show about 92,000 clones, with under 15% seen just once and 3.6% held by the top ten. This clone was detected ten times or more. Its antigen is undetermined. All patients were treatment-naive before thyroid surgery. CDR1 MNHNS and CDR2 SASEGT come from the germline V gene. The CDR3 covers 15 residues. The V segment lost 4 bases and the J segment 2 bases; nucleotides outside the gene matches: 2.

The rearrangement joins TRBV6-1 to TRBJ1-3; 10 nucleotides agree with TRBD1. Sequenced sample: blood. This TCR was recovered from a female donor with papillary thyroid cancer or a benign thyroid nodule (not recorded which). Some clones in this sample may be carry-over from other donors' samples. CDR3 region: CASSAGQGAGNTIYF. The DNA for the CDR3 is TGTGCCAGCAGTGCAGGACAGGGGGCTGGAAACACCATATATTTT.